The present entry profiles one T cell receptor (beta chain) with its context. Its antigen is still unknown. It was with unique molecular identifiers that the TCRbeta library was prepared. TCRdb re-derived calls from the PCR reads in MiXCR, one entry per CDR3 protein. Seen here are fewer than 700,000 distinct CDR3 sequences, about an eighth observed once, and the top ten hold around 2.2%. The CDR3 contains 15 residues. With V trimmed by 7 bases and J by 6 bases, 13 bases remained unmatched. The entry originates in a study of T-cell reconstitution after alpha-beta-depleted transplantation in children. Study-wide results and limits: Newly generated T cells supplied most T-cell counts and diversity one year post-transplant. The study traced high day-60 TCRbeta diversity in some patients to surviving recipient T cells and thymic progenitors.

The material was PBMCs, mostly from graft donor cells, obtained 360 days after TCRalphabeta/CD19-depleted stem cell transplant. The receptor was derived from a male patient between 5 and 17 years old who had a stem cell transplant for acute myeloid leukemia, so the T cells may come from the graft donor. The chain recombines TRBV12-3 or TRBV12-4 with TRBJ2-7, with 9 nucleotides matching TRBD2. The CDR3 region is CASTHLVSGSSEQYF. The CDR3 DNA follows: TGTGCCAGCACTCATTTGGTTAGCGGGAGTTCCGAGCAGTACTTC.